This T cell receptor (beta chain) was observed in a study of post-analysis software for immune sequencing data. Study-level points and caveats: About 5 TRBV segments were more frequent in patients than controls; TRBV5-6, TRBV5-1 and TRBV20-1 belonged to this group.

Presence of unique molecular identifiers characterized the TCR beta cDNA libraries. TCRdb reprocessed the PCR reads via MiXCR and lists one record per CDR3 protein. The sample consists of about 820,000 distinct CDR3 sequences, 53% of them appearing once. Trimming cost V 6 bases and J 0 bases; bases outside gene matches: 6. CDR1 and CDR2 from the germline V gene are DFQATT and SNEGSKA (reference sequence). There are 15 residues in the CDR3. In regard to this clonotype: Its matching antigen is unknown.

The clonotype originates from a girl aged 10 to 17 with multiple sclerosis. Sample: blood. This chain connects TRBV20-1 to TRBJ2-7, with 12 bases aligning to TRBD1. The CDR3 spells CSAPRDRGLSYEQYF. The CDR3 nucleotides are TGCAGTGCCCCCCGGGACAGGGGGCTCTCCTACGAGCAGTACTTC.